This TCR beta chain was retrieved from a study of CD4 and CD8 cells across lung adenocarcinoma regions. Trimming cost V 0 bases and J 5 bases, with 11 bases left between them. Germline V CDR1 and CDR2: MNHEY, SMNVEV (reference sequence). CDR3 size: 15 residues. Donors had localized lung adenocarcinoma, a non-small cell lung cancer. TCRdb recomputed calls from the PCR reads with MiXCR, one row per CDR3 protein. The table has about 12,000 distinct CDR3 sequences, 47% seen once; the top ten hold less than 30%. Sequencing input: CD8+ T cells from the margin of a lung tumor. The chain uses TRBV27 and TRBJ2-1, with TRBD2 as a possible D gene (5 bases). This receptor was identified in a male donor with lung adenocarcinoma. The CD4 and CD8 labels of this study may be unreliable. In DNA, the CDR3 is TGTGCCAGCAGTTTATCGGGGAGTGGACACAATGAGCAGTTCTTC. Translating gives CASSLSGSGHNEQFF.